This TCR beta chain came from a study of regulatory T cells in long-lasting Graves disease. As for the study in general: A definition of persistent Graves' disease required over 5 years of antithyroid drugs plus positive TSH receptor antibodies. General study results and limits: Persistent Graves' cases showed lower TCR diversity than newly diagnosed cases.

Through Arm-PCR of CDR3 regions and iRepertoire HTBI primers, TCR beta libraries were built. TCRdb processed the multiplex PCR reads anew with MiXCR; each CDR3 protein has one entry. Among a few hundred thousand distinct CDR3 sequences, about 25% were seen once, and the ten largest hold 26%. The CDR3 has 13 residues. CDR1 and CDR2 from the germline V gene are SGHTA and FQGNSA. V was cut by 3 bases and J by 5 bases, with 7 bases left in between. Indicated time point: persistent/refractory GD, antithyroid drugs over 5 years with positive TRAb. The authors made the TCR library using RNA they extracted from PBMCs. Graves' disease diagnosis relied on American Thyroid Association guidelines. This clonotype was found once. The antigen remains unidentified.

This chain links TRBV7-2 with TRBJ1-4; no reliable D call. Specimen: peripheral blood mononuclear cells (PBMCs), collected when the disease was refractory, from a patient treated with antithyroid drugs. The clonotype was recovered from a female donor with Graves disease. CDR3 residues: CASSFWANEKLFF. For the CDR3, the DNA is TGTGCCAGCAGCTTCTGGGCAAATGAAAAACTGTTTTTT.